These 4 T cell receptor beta chains share one sample of origin, sequenced in a study of T cells in Graves' hyperthyroidism and ophthalmopathy. Amplification yielded TCR beta CDR3 regions, with RNA transcripts as the source. Initially, a first-round RT-PCR of the TCR CDR3 employed the HTBI primer set. TCRdb re-derived calls from the multiplex PCR reads in MiXCR, one entry per CDR3 protein. The table lists hundreds of thousands of distinct CDR3 sequences, 15% to 20% of them singletons, with approximately 15% in the top ten. Specimen: blood. The receptors come from a woman aged 45-65 years with Graves' hyperthyroidism that later progressed to Graves' ophthalmopathy.

This clonotype was detected ten times or more. The chain is built from TRBV2 and TRBJ2-1; TRBD2 agrees at 13 bases. V trimming: 5 bases; J trimming: 5 bases; junction bases outside the gene matches: 6. Germline V CDR1 and CDR2: SNHLY, FYNNEI. The CDR3 contains 16 residues. CDR3 DNA: TGTGCCAGCAGTCCGGGACTAGCGGGGACCGACAATGAGCAGTTCTTC. The encoded protein is CASSPGLAGTDNEQFF.

This clonotype was detected only a few times. The genes are TRBV12-3 or TRBV12-4 and TRBJ1-2, with 10 bases aligning to TRBD1. With 4 bases clipped from V and 8 bases from J, the junction kept 4 bases outside the gene matches. The CDR3 is 13 amino acids. The DNA for the CDR3 is TGTGCCAGCAGTTGGGGGACAGGGGACGGCTACACCTTC. Protein product: CASSWGTGDGYTF.

In its sample, this clonotype was seen many times. The chain is built from TRBV12-3 or TRBV12-4 and TRBJ1-1; 12 nucleotides agree with TRBD1. The CDR3 covers 17 residues. J gave up 6 bases and V 7 bases, and 15 bases lay outside the gene matches. CDR3 in DNA: TGTGCCAGCAACGACGGGACAGGGGGCCCTCCCGTACCTGAAGCTTTCTTT. This codes for CASNDGTGGPPVPEAFF.

This clonotype was counted at least ten times. The chain carries TRBV15 and TRBJ2-3; D is unresolved. The ends were cut back, 0 bases at V and 10 bases at J, with 11 bases in the middle. Per the germline V gene, CDR1 is LNHNV and CDR2 is YYDKDF (reference sequence). The CDR3 is made up of 13 amino acids. This CDR3 is CATSREGRSAQYF. The CDR3 nucleotides are TGTGCCACCAGCAGAGAGGGAAGGAGCGCGCAGTATTTT.